This is a list of T cell receptor beta chains from one sample in a study of blood T cell repertoires in COVID-19. Clones were read by immunoSEQ multiplex PCR, and TCRdb kept only the in-frame ones, dropping some. This table has over 85,000 clones, around 87% appearing once. The material sequenced was peripheral blood. Receptor source: a male donor with acute or convalescent COVID-19. Both conserved end residues are part of each CDR3. D genes are given only for firm matches. The listing skips clone size in some rows; elsewhere it reads once, few, many or a size class.

size,length,J,V,D,DNA,CDR3
-,12,TRBJ1-1,TRBV19,-,TGTGCCAGTAGTAACCAGGGGATGGAGGCTTTCTTT,CASSNQGMEAFF
-,14,TRBJ1-6,TRBV18,-,TGTGCCAGCTCCACGGGAGGCAGTAATTCACCCCTCCACTTT,CASSTGGSNSPLHF
-,16,TRBJ2-1,TRBV25-1,TRBD1,TGTGCCAGCAGTGAATCTGGGACAGGGGTAGGCAATGAGCAGTTCTTC,CASSESGTGVGNEQFF
-,14,TRBJ1-2,TRBV5-4,-,TGTGCCAGCAGCGGAATAGACGGCGGGTTTGGCTACACCTTC,CASSGIDGGFGYTF
-,18,TRBJ1-6,TRBV7-9,-,TGTGCCAGCAGCTCAAAAGGTGGGCAGGGTGAGAGTAATTCACCCCTCCACTTT,CASSSKGGQGESNSPLHF
few,17,TRBJ1-1,TRBV6-2/TRBV6-3,-,TGTGCCAGCAGTTATGGACTTTCGTCTCTAAGGAACACTGAAGCTTTCTTT,CASSYGLSSLRNTEAFF
few,14,TRBJ2-5,TRBV5-6,-,TGTGCCAGCAGCTTGGCCAACAGACAAGAGACCCAGTACTTC,CASSLANRQETQYF
-,13,TRBJ1-2,TRBV7-2,TRBD1,TGTGCCAGCAGCCCACAGGGGATTGGGGGCTACACCTTC,CASSPQGIGGYTF
-,18,TRBJ2-3,TRBV19,-,TGTGCCAGTAGTTCTCGGGGCCCGGGCGGGGGCAACACAGATACGCAGTATTTT,CASSSRGPGGGNTDTQYF
-,14,TRBJ2-7,TRBV5-1,-,TGCGCCAGCCGTTCTAACTTCGACTCCTACGAGCAGTACTTC,CASRSNFDSYEQYF
-,15,TRBJ2-2,TRBV19,TRBD1,TGTGCCAGTAGCCGCAGGGGGCCAAACACCGGGGAGCTGTTTTTT,CASSRRGPNTGELFF
-,16,TRBJ2-3,TRBV5-1,TRBD2,TGCGCCAGCAGCTTGGGTACTAGCGGGGGCACAGATACGCAGTATTTT,CASSLGTSGGTDTQYF
-,18,TRBJ2-2,TRBV19,TRBD2,TGTGCCAGTAGCCCGGGGGGGGCTTGGATCGCGAACACCGGGGAGCTGTTTTTT,CASSPGGAWIANTGELFF
-,16,TRBJ2-1,TRBV5-6,TRBD2,TGTGCCAGCAGCCAGGGACTAGCGGGGCTAACGAATGAGCAGTTCTTC,CASSQGLAGLTNEQFF
once,14,TRBJ1-2,TRBV28,-,TGTGCCAGCAGTTTAGGAGGGGCTAACTATGGCTACACCTTC,CASSLGGANYGYTF
once,13,TRBJ1-2,TRBV5-1,TRBD1,TGCGCCAGCAGCTTTACAGGGGGCTTTGGCTACACCTTC,CASSFTGGFGYTF
-,15,TRBJ2-5,TRBV5-1,TRBD1,TGCGCCAGCAGCCCAGGGGCAGGGGGTCGGGAGACCCAGTACTTC,CASSPGAGGRETQYF
once,17,TRBJ1-3,TRBV19,-,TGTGCCAGTAGTATAGATGGACAGTTCCTCTCTGGAAACACCATATATTTT,CASSIDGQFLSGNTIYF
once,15,TRBJ1-2,TRBV18,TRBD1,TGTGCCAGCTCATCGCGACAGGGGCAGGACTATGGCTACACCTTC,CASSSRQGQDYGYTF
-,13,TRBJ1-1,TRBV18,-,TGTGCCAGCTCACCCGACCGTACAGGGGAAGCTTTCTTT,CASSPDRTGEAFF
-,13,TRBJ2-5,TRBV7-2,-,TGTGCCAGCAGCTTAGGCACACAAGAGACCCAGTACTTC,CASSLGTQETQYF
-,13,TRBJ1-2,TRBV20-1,-,TGCAGTGCTAGTGAGAACAGGGACGAAGGCTACACCTTC,CSASENRDEGYTF
-,15,TRBJ1-4,TRBV6-5,-,TGTGCCAGCACCCTCTTGGTGGCTTCTAATGAAAAACTGTTTTTT,CASTLLVASNEKLFF
-,15,TRBJ1-4,TRBV7-9,TRBD1,TGTGCCAGCAGCTTTCCTGGACAGGGGAGTGAAAAACTGTTTTTT,CASSFPGQGSEKLFF
-,16,TRBJ2-7,TRBV16,TRBD1,TGTGCCAGCAGCCAATTAGGCAGGACAGGGGTCTACGAGCAGTACTTC,CASSQLGRTGVYEQYF
-,14,TRBJ2-4,TRBV5-1,TRBD1,TGCGCCAGCAGCTTAGAACAGGGGTCAAACATTCAGTACTTC,CASSLEQGSNIQYF
-,13,TRBJ1-2,TRBV12-3/TRBV12-4,-,TGTGCCAGCAGTGGACAGACCCTTTATGGCTACACCTTC,CASSGQTLYGYTF
-,14,TRBJ1-5,TRBV28,TRBD1,TGTGCCAGCAGTTTTGGACAGGGCGGTCAGCCCCAGCATTTT,CASSFGQGGQPQHF
once,15,TRBJ1-3,TRBV11-2,-,TGTGCCAGCACCTCAGCGGCCAGCTCTGGAAACACCATATATTTT,CASTSAASSGNTIYF
-,12,TRBJ1-1,TRBV19,-,TGTGCCAGTAGCCGGGGGGGCCAGAAGGCTTTCTTT,CASSRGGQKAFF
-,16,TRBJ2-7,TRBV9,-,TGTGCCAGCAGCGCCGCCCGGGGTTGGCGGGCCTACGAGCAGTACTTC,CASSAARGWRAYEQYF
once,14,TRBJ1-2,TRBV5-5,-,TGTGCCAGCAGCTTGGAGACAGCGGGAGATGGCTACACCTTC,CASSLETAGDGYTF
-,17,TRBJ1-5,TRBV2,-,TGTGCCAGCAGTGAAGCGCTCTCCCCATCGGTTCATCAGCCCCAGCATTTT,CASSEALSPSVHQPQHF
-,16,TRBJ2-3,TRBV24-1,TRBD1,TGTGCCACCAGTGACAGGGGGACATCTAGCACAGATACGCAGTATTTT,CATSDRGTSSTDTQYF
-,15,TRBJ2-1,TRBV2,TRBD2,TGTGCCAGCAGTGAAGCTAGCGGGCTCCCCAATGAGCAGTTCTTC,CASSEASGLPNEQFF
-,14,TRBJ1-1,TRBV6-5,TRBD1,TGTGCCAGCAGTCACCAGGGGGCCTCCACTGAAGCTTTCTTT,CASSHQGASTEAFF
few,16,TRBJ1-2,TRBV7-8,-,TGTGCCAGCAGCTTATTTCACAGCGGGACGAACTATGGCTACACCTTC,CASSLFHSGTNYGYTF
-,14,TRBJ2-2,TRBV19,-,TGTGCCAGCCAGGCCCTCTGGCCCCCCGGGGAGCTGTTTTTT,CASQALWPPGELFF
-,15,TRBJ1-2,TRBV7-2,-,TGTGCCAGCAGCTTAAACCCGGGAGGAGACTATGGCTACACCTTC,CASSLNPGGDYGYTF
-,14,TRBJ1-2,TRBV5-1,-,TGCGCCAGCAGCTTGTCAGGGTCTGTTTATGGCTACACCTTC,CASSLSGSVYGYTF
once,14,TRBJ2-5,TRBV7-9,TRBD1,TGTGCCAGCAGCCCCGGGACAGTTCAAGAGACCCAGTACTTC,CASSPGTVQETQYF
-,14,TRBJ2-1,TRBV6-5,TRBD1,TGTGCCAGCAGTTATCCGGGACAGGGTCTAGGGCAGTTCTTC,CASSYPGQGLGQFF
-,14,TRBJ1-4,TRBV19,-,TGTGCCAGTAACCCTAGGCAGGAGGGAGAAAAACTGTTTTTT,CASNPRQEGEKLFF
-,14,TRBJ1-2,TRBV30,-,TGTGCCTCCTCTATGCTCCACTTAAACTATGGCTACACCTTC,CASSMLHLNYGYTF
-,14,TRBJ1-5,TRBV25-1,-,TGTGCCAGCAGTGAAGGGTCCACGGGTCAGCCCCAGCATTTT,CASSEGSTGQPQHF
once,13,TRBJ2-7,TRBV30,TRBD1,TGTGCCTGGGACAGGGGTGCTCCCTACGAGCAGTACTTC,CAWDRGAPYEQYF
-,16,TRBJ1-3,TRBV7-9,-,TGTGCCAGCAGCTTATCAGGCCAGATCTCTGGAAACACCATATATTTT,CASSLSGQISGNTIYF
-,14,TRBJ1-2,TRBV4-1,-,TGCGCCAGCAGCCAAGCTGGCCTGGGCGCAGGCTACACCTTC,CASSQAGLGAGYTF
-,13,TRBJ1-1,TRBV6-5,-,TGTGCCAGCAAGTGGCCGGGAGGCACTGAAGCTTTCTTT,CASKWPGGTEAFF
-,15,TRBJ1-1,TRBV28,-,TGTGCCAGCAGTTCCACGGGTCGGGTGAACACTGAAGCTTTCTTT,CASSSTGRVNTEAFF
-,16,TRBJ1-1,TRBV9,-,TGTGCCAGCAGCGTAGCCCTGTCGGGGGGTGACGCTGAAGCTTTCTTT,CASSVALSGGDAEAFF
-,13,TRBJ1-2,TRBV20-1,-,TGCAGTGCTCGTGGGCCGGGTAACTATGGCTACACCTTC,CSARGPGNYGYTF
-,14,TRBJ1-2,TRBV13,TRBD1,TGTGCCAGCAGGTTTACGGGACAGGTACAGGGCTACACCTTC,CASRFTGQVQGYTF
many,13,TRBJ1-1,TRBV30,-,TGTGCCTGGAGTGGACAGGCGAACACTGAAGCTTTCTTT,CAWSGQANTEAFF
-,16,TRBJ2-7,TRBV5-1,TRBD2,TGCGCCAGCAGCTTGGTAACTAGCGGGGTGTCCTACGAGCAGTACTTC,CASSLVTSGVSYEQYF
-,16,TRBJ2-6,TRBV5-1,-,TGCGCCAGCAGCGCAACCGGGACACCCGGGGCCAACGTCCTGACTTTC,CASSATGTPGANVLTF
-,14,TRBJ2-7,TRBV28,TRBD1,TGTGCCAGTCGGACAGGGGGTATGAGCTACGAGCAGTACTTC,CASRTGGMSYEQYF
-,15,TRBJ2-5,TRBV5-6,TRBD2,TGTGCCAGCAGCCCAGAGCGGGGGGGCCAAGGGACCCAGTACTTC,CASSPERGGQGTQYF
-,13,TRBJ2-7,TRBV7-8,TRBD2,TGTGCCAGCAGCCTAGGACTAGTTGGCGAGCAGTACTTC,CASSLGLVGEQYF